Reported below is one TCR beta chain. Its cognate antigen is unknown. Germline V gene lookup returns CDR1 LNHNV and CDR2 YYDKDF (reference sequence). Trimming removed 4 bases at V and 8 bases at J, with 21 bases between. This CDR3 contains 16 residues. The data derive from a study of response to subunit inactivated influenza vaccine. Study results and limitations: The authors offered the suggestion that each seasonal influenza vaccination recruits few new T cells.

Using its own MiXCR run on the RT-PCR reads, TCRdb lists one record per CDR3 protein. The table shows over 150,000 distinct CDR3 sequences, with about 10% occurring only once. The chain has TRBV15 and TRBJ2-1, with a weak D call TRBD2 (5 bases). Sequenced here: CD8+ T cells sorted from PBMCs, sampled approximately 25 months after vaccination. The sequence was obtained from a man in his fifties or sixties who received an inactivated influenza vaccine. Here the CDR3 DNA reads TGTGCCACCAGCATAAACCACCGGGGAAATGGGGATGAGCAGTTCTTC. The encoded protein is CATSINHRGNGDEQFF.